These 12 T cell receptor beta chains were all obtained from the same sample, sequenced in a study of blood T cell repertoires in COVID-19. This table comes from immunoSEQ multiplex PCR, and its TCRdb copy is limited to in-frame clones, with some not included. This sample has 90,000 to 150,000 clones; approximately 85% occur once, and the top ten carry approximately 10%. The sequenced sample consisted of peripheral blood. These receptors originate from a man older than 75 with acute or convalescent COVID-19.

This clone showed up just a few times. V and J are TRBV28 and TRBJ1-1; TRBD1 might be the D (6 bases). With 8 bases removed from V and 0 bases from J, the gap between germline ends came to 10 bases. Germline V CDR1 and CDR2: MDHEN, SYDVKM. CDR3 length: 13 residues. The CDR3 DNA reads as TGTGCCAGCGTCGGGGGGCTGAACACTGAAGCTTTCTTT. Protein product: CASVGGLNTEAFF.

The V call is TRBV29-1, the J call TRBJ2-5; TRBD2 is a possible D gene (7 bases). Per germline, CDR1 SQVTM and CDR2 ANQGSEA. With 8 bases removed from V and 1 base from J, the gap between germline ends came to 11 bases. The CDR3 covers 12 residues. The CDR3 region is CSLRGAQETQYF. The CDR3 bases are TGCAGCCTACGGGGGGCCCAAGAGACCCAGTACTTC.

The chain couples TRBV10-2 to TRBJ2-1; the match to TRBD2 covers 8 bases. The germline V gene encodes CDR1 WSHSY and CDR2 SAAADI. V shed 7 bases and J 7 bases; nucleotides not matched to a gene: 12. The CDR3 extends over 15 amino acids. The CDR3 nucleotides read TGCGCCAGCACAACTAGCGGACAGAGGAGGAATGAGCAGTTCTTC. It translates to CASTTSGQRRNEQFF.

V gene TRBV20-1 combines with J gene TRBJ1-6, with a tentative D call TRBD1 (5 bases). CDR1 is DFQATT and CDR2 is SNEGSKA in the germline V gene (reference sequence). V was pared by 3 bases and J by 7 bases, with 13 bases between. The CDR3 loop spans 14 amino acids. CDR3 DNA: TGCAGTGCTAGTCTAGGGGCCATGAATTCACCCCTCCACTTT. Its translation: CSASLGAMNSPLHF.

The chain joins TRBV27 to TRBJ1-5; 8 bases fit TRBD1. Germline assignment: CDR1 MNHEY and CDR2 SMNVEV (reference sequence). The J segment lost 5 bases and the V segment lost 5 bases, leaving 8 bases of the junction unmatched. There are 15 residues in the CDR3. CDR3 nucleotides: TGTGCCAGCAGTCCCCTCGGGACAGGCGATCAGCCCCAGCATTTT. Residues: CASSPLGTGDQPQHF.

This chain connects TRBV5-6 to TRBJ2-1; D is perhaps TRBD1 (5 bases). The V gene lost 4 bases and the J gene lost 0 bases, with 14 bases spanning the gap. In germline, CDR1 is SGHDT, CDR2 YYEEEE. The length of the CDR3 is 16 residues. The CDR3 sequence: CASSTGILSSYNEQFF. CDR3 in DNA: TGTGCCAGCAGCACAGGAATACTGAGCTCCTACAATGAGCAGTTCTTC.

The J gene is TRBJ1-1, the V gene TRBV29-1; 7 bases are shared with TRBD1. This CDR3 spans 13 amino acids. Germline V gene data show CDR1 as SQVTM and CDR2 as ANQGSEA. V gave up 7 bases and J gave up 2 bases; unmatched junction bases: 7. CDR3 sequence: CSAMGQPNTEAFF. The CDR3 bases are TGCAGCGCTATGGGACAGCCAAACACTGAAGCTTTCTTT.

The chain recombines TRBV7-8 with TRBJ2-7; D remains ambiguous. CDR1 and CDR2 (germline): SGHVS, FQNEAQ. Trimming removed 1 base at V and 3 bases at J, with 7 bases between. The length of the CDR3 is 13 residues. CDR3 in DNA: TGTGCCAGCAGCTTAGGACAAAACTACGAGCAGTACTTC. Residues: CASSLGQNYEQYF.

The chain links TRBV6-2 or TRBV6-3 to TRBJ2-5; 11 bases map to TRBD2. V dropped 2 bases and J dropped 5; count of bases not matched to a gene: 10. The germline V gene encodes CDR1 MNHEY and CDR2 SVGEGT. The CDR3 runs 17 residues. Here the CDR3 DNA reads TGTGCCAGCAGTTACACCGCTAGCGGGAGGAGCGGGGAGACCCAGTACTTC. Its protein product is CASSYTASGRSGETQYF.

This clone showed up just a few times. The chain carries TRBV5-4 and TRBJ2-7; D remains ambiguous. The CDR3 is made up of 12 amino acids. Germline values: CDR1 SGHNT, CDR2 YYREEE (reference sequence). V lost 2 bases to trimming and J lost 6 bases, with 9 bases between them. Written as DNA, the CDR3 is TGTGCCAGCAGCTTTTCGGGTTCCGAGCAGTACTTC. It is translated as CASSFSGSEQYF.

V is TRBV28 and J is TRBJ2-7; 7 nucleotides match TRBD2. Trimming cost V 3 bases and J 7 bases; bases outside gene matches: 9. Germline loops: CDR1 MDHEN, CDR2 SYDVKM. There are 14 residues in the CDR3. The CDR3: CASSLAGRGYEQYF. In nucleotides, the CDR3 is TGTGCCAGCAGTTTGGCGGGGAGGGGATATGAGCAGTACTTC. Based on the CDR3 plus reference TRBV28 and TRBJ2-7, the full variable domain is DVKVTQSSRYLVKRTGEKVFLECVQDMDHENMFWYRQDPGLGLRLIYFSYDVKMKEKGDIPEGYSVSREKKERFSLILESASTNQTSMYLCASSLAGRGYEQYFGPGTRLTVT.

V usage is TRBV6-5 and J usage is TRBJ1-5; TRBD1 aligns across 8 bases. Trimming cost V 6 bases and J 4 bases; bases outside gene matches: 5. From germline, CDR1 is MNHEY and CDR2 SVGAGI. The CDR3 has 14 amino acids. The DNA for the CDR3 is TGTGCCAGCAGCTTTGGACAGGGTAATCAGCCCCAGCATTTT. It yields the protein CASSFGQGNQPQHF.